This T cell receptor beta chain is from a study of OX40 agonist ivuxolimab in advanced cancers. On the study more broadly: The patients received agonistic anti-OX40 (CD134) antibody ivuxolimab. Participants, 75% to 85% male, averaged roughly 60 years of age, ranging from about 20 to 80.

Produced via immunoSEQ multiplex PCR; TCRdb's table is partial and in-frame only. The table lists 55,000 to 75,000 clones, around 93% of them singletons. Anyone with autoimmune disease history or systemic immunosuppression was excluded. About this clone: Its antigen is not known.

Study outcomes and limitations: At 0.1-3.0 mg/kg, partial responders had clonal expansion among the lowest observed.

Germline assignment: CDR1 SGHRS and CDR2 YFSETQ. The CDR3 sequence is 16 residues long. V dropped 5 bases and J dropped 4; count of bases not matched to a gene: 14. The sequences come from CD4+ or CD8+ T cells sorted from blood, collected in a trial of the OX40 agonist ivuxolimab. V usage is TRBV5-1 and J usage is TRBJ2-5, with 7 bases identical to TRBD1. The sequence came from an adult with an advanced solid tumor such as melanoma, head and neck, liver or kidney cancer. The CDR3: CASRLSRDSWGETQYF. The CDR3 DNA reads TGCGCCAGCAGATTAAGTCGGGACAGTTGGGGAGAGACCCAGTACTTC.